The 8 T cell receptor beta chains below come from one sample, sequenced in a study of molecular identifiers for immune sequencing clone quantification. TCRdb fed the PCR reads into MiXCR, producing one record per CDR3 protein. The sample has a few hundred thousand distinct CDR3 sequences; roughly 24% are singletons. Sequencing was performed on naive CD8+ T cells from blood, with Jurkat cell RNA spiked in. Described subset: FACS-sorted CD8+CD4-CCR7+CD45RA+ naive T cells. These receptors all stem from a human donor in good health. Some libraries in this study had Jurkat cell RNA spiked in.

This clonotype has more than one count but fewer than ten. The chain carries TRBV30 and TRBJ2-5; D ambiguous. The CDR3 spans 14 residues. V lost 0 bases and J lost 2, with 10 bases in between. Germline CDR1 reads GTSNPN; CDR2 reads SVGIG (reference sequence). The CDR3 region is CAWSVPRIQETQYF. CDR3 in DNA: TGTGCCTGGAGTGTACCCAGGATACAAGAGACCCAGTACTTC.

This clonotype was found many times. The V and J genes are TRBV18 and TRBJ2-7; D not certain. The length of the CDR3 is 12 residues. Trimming took 8 bases from V and 0 from J, leaving 8 bases between them. Germline CDR1 KGHSH, CDR2 LQKENI. The CDR3 reads CASSPPSYEQYF. CDR3 bases: TGTGCCAGCAGCCCCCCCTCCTACGAGCAGTACTTC.

As for this clonotype: One junction end does not reproduce the germline sequence, and a read error may be involved. This rearrangement joins TRBV9 to TRBJ2-3; 10 nucleotides align to TRBD2. The CDR3 runs 17 residues. Germline lookup yields CDR1 SGDLS and CDR2 YYNGEE. CDR3 bases: TGTGACAGCAGCGCAGAGGCTAGCGGGAGTTTTACAGATACGCAGTATTTT. Translation: CDSSAEASGSFTDTQYF.

This clonotype was counted a single time. Mismatch with germline at one junction end may stem from a read error. This CDR3 is CASSWAEEDTDAQYF. Written as DNA, the CDR3 is TGTGCCAGCAGTTGGGCAGAGGAGGACACAGATGCGCAGTATTTT. V and J are TRBV7-2 and TRBJ2-3; D is possibly TRBD1 or TRBD2 (5 bases each). The CDR3 sequence is 15 residues long. The germline gives CDR1 SGHTA, CDR2 FQGNSA.

This clonotype was detected a few times. The genes are TRBV27 and TRBJ2-7, with 7 bases that match TRBD1. In germline, CDR1 is MNHEY, CDR2 SMNVEV (reference sequence). Unmatched junction bases numbered 5, after V lost 5 bases and J lost 4 bases. The CDR3 spans 13 residues. CDR3 amino acids: CASSHATGYEQYF. In nucleotides, the CDR3 is TGTGCCAGCAGTCACGCGACAGGGTACGAGCAGTACTTC.

This clonotype was seen a handful of times. In this CDR3 the conserved last residue, phenylalanine or tryptophan, is missing, so a read error is likely. The chain carries TRBV7-9 and TRBJ1-1; maybe TRBD1 (5 bases). CDR1 is SEHNR, CDR2 FQNEAQ, per germline (reference sequence). This CDR3 contains 13 residues. Trimming left V 5 bases short and J 4 bases short, with 11 bases between. The CDR3 bases are TGTGCCAGCAGCCCAACAGGTGCCACTGAAGCTTTCTCT. Protein product: CASSPTGATEAFS.

The gene calls are TRBV6-5 and TRBJ1-1; 8 nucleotides agree with TRBD1. The CDR3 runs to 17 residues. Germline V gene lookup returns CDR1 MNHEY and CDR2 SVGAGI. The trim removed 0 bases at V and 2 bases at J, leaving 8 bases unmatched. CDR3 protein: CASSYSSQGARNTEAFF. The CDR3 DNA reads as TGTGCCAGCAGTTACTCATCTCAGGGGGCGCGTAACACTGAAGCTTTCTTT.

Ten or more counts support this clonotype. This sequence joins TRBV7-9 and TRBJ2-3; D perhaps matches TRBD2 (5 bases). Germline V lookup: CDR1 SEHNR, CDR2 FQNEAQ (reference sequence). The CDR3 spans 16 residues. V was clipped by 5 bases and J by 0 bases, with 15 bases between them. The CDR3 protein is CASSPRTDSSTDTQYF. The CDR3 DNA follows: TGTGCCAGCAGCCCGCGGACGGACTCTAGCACAGATACGCAGTATTTT. The whole variable domain, filled in from reference TRBV7-9 and TRBJ2-3, reads DTGVSQNPRHKITKRGQNVTFRCDPISEHNRLYWYRQTLGQGPEFLTYFQNEAQLEKSRLLSDRFSAERPKGSFSTLEIQRTEQGDSAMYLCASSPRTDSSTDTQYFGPGTRLTVL.